This T cell receptor (beta chain) was sequenced in a study of T cell repertoires in cytomegalovirus infection. On the study more broadly: Use of recently identified HLA-C-restricted and well-studied HLA-B-restricted CMV epitopes was part of the study. Public TCR beta signature analysis indicated the presence of both CMV infection and matching HLA type.

Details on this clonotype: Its antigen is unknown.

Study-level findings and limits: HLA-C-restricted CMV-specific TCR beta clonotypes prevailed in the ex vivo response. Identification of carriers of CMV plus the relevant HLA was achieved through cumulative public TCR beta family frequency.

V gave up 0 bases and J gave up 4 bases, with 6 bases separating them. There are 13 residues in the CDR3. Germline V lookup: CDR1 SGHAT, CDR2 FQNNGV. TCRdb ran MiXCR on the reads and lists one entry per CDR3 protein. Here the sample spans roughly 700,000 distinct CDR3 sequences, around a third being singletons. The chain couples TRBV11-2 to TRBJ1-2; D not resolved. Sequences were derived from cultured PBMCs, sampled from culture after CMV antigen stimulation. This clonotype was sampled from a human donor in good health (CMV status not recorded). Some clones in this sample may be carry-over from other donors' samples. Written as DNA, the CDR3 is TGTGCCAGCAGCTTAGATGTCAGCTATGGCTACACCTTC. Encoded protein: CASSLDVSYGYTF.